These 23 T cell receptor beta chains were sequenced from one sample in a study of OX40 agonist ivuxolimab in advanced cancers. TCRdb's copy holds only in-frame clones and misses some; the assay was immunoSEQ multiplex PCR. In the table there are 65,000 to 90,000 clones, about 89% of which are singletons. The sequencing used CD4+ or CD8+ T cells sorted from blood, collected in a trial of the OX40 agonist ivuxolimab. The receptors originated from an adult with an advanced solid tumor such as melanoma, head and neck, liver or kidney cancer.

Turning to this clone: The junction differs from germline at one of its ends, possibly a read error. The V and J genes are TRBV29-1 and TRBJ2-1; tentative D call: TRBD2 (6 bases). CDR1 is SQVTM and CDR2 is ANQGSEA in the germline V gene. The CDR3 sequence is 15 residues long. CDR3 sequence: CSAERVADSYNEQFF. DNA for the CDR3: TGCAGCGCTGAAAGGGTAGCGGATTCCTACAATGAGCAGTTCTTC.

This clone is a singleton in its sample. Here the CDR3 reads CASSLGRGSYEQYF. In DNA form, the CDR3 reads TGTGCCAGCAGCTTAGGTCGAGGATCCTACGAGCAGTACTTC. The rearrangement joins TRBV11-3 to TRBJ2-7; D unclear. V lost 1 base to trimming and J lost 1 base, with 8 bases between them. CDR3 length equals 14 residues. The germline V gene encodes CDR1 SGHNT and CDR2 YENEEA.

The gene calls are TRBV7-9 and TRBJ1-2; 8 nucleotides line up with TRBD1. This CDR3 comprises 14 residues. V was clipped by 5 bases and J by 7 bases; unmatched bases: 9. Germline V gives CDR1 SEHNR, CDR2 FQNEAQ (reference sequence). The CDR3 coding sequence is TGTGCCAGCAGCGAAGAGGACAGGGCAAGTGGCTACACCTTC. Protein sequence: CASSEEDRASGYTF. Looking up the rest from reference TRBV7-9 and TRBJ1-2 gives the full variable domain: DTGVSQNPRHKITKRGQNVTFRCDPISEHNRLYWYRQTLGQGPEFLTYFQNEAQLEKSRLLSDRFSAERPKGSFSTLEIQRTEQGDSAMYLCASSEEDRASGYTFGSGTRLTVV.

This chain connects TRBV27 to TRBJ2-7; 12 nucleotides line up with TRBD1. V shed 4 bases and J 2 bases; nucleotides not matched to a gene: 3. The CDR3 contains 15 residues. Germline lookup yields CDR1 MNHEY and CDR2 SMNVEV (reference sequence). The CDR3 DNA is TGTGCCAGCAGTTACCGGGACAGGGGGCCCTACGAGCAGTACTTC. As protein: CASSYRDRGPYEQYF.

This chain links TRBV6-5 with TRBJ1-2; D is unresolved. Germline-derived CDR1 and CDR2 are MNHEY and SVGAGI. This CDR3 contains 13 residues. Between the trimmed V and J ends, which lost 9 bases and 0 bases, there was a span of 11 bases. DNA of the CDR3: TGTGCCAGTGCTCGGACCACTAACTATGGCTACACCTTC. Encoded protein: CASARTTNYGYTF.

The CDR3 reads CASSTPGGAYEQYF. CDR3 nucleotides: TGTGCCAGTAGTACCCCGGGGGGGGCCTACGAGCAGTACTTC. J is TRBJ2-7 and V is TRBV19, with 8 nucleotides matching TRBD2. V gave up 4 bases and J gave up 2 bases; unmatched junction bases: 4. The CDR3 is made up of 14 amino acids. Looked up from germline, CDR1 is LNHDA and CDR2 is SQIVND (reference sequence).

This rearrangement joins TRBV5-5 to TRBJ2-3; TRBD2 agrees at 12 bases. V gave up 4 bases and J gave up 4 bases; unmatched junction bases: 10. Germline V gene data show CDR1 as SGHKS and CDR2 as YYEKEE (reference sequence). The CDR3 runs 17 residues. CDR3 DNA sequence: TGTGCCAGCAGCCTGACCTCTAGCGGGGGGGCTTCAGATACGCAGTATTTT. This translates into CASSLTSSGGASDTQYF.

The chain has TRBV5-1 and TRBJ2-1, with unresolved D. Trimming pared 0 bases from V and 10 bases from J, leaving 11 bases between. Germline V gene lookup returns CDR1 SGHRS and CDR2 YFSETQ. The CDR3 extends over 13 amino acids. This CDR3 reads CASSLESQHEQFF. In DNA, the CDR3 is TGCGCCAGCAGCTTGGAGAGCCAGCACGAGCAGTTCTTC.

This clone has just a few counts. V and J are TRBV28 and TRBJ1-5; perhaps TRBD1 as D (5 bases). The V end lost 8 bases, the J end lost 2 bases, and 7 bases lay between the germline ends. Germline V gene sequence: CDR1 MDHEN, CDR2 SYDVKM. This CDR3 is 12 amino acids long. CDR3 coding DNA: TGTGCCAGCGGGGGGGGCAATCAGCCCCAGCATTTT. Its translation: CASGGGNQPQHF.

The V and J genes are TRBV5-4 and TRBJ2-1, with a possible D match to TRBD2 (6 bases). CDR1 is SGHNT and CDR2 is YYREEE in the germline V gene (reference sequence). This CDR3 is built from 12 residues. V shed 3 bases and J shed 7 bases, with 8 bases lying between them. CDR3 DNA: TGTGCCAGCAGCTGGGAGGTGAATGAGCAGTTCTTC. Translated, it gives CASSWEVNEQFF.

This clone has a single count. This CDR3 is also generated by other DNA sequences in the sample. This chain links TRBV28 with TRBJ2-7; D uncertain. The V and J ends lost 4 bases and 0 bases respectively, with 1 base between them. Germline CDR1 and CDR2: MDHEN and SYDVKM. The CDR3 consists of 11 residues. CDR3 in amino acids: CASSSSYEQYF. In DNA form, the CDR3 reads TGTGCCAGCAGTTCCTCCTACGAGCAGTACTTC.

This clone has only a few counts. CDR3 in DNA: TGTGCCACGGCCCCGGGGGGGCCTAGGGATGAGCAGTTCTTC. Translating gives CATAPGGPRDEQFF. The chain employs TRBV30 and TRBJ2-1, with 8 bases lining up with TRBD2. This CDR3 spans 14 amino acids. The germline gives CDR1 GTSNPN, CDR2 SVGIG (reference sequence). J lost 8 bases, V lost 8 bases, and 14 bases had no gene match. The full variable domain, its missing parts supplied by reference TRBV30 and TRBJ2-1, is SQTIHQWPATLVQPVGSPLSLECTVEGTSNPNLYWYRQAAGRGLQLLFYSVGIGQISSEVPQNLSASRPQDRQFILSSKKLLLSDSGFYLCATAPGGPRDEQFFGPGTRLTVL.

The rearrangement links TRBV9 to TRBJ2-1; possible D gene TRBD2, 5 bases. Germline-derived CDR1 and CDR2 are SGDLS and YYNGEE. Trimming left V 4 bases short and J 4 bases short, with 18 bases between. CDR3 length equals 16 residues. CDR3: CASSPDQRELYNEQFF. The CDR3 coding sequence is TGTGCCAGCAGCCCCGACCAGAGGGAACTTTACAATGAGCAGTTCTTC.

The chain links TRBV9 to TRBJ2-1, with 12 bases identical to TRBD2. Trimming at V came to 4 bases and at J to 4 bases, leaving 6 bases not matched to a gene. Germline V lookup: CDR1 SGDLS, CDR2 YYNGEE. CDR3 length: 16 residues. This chain's CDR3 is CASSPLAGGPYNEQFF. CDR3 coding DNA: TGTGCCAGCAGCCCCCTAGCGGGAGGGCCGTACAATGAGCAGTTCTTC.

The CDR3 sequence is CASSLDRTGYNEQFF. In nucleotides, the CDR3 is TGTGCCAGCAGCTTAGACCGGACGGGATACAATGAGCAGTTCTTC. This chain connects TRBV11-2 to TRBJ2-1; tentatively, D is TRBD2 (5 bases). Germline values: CDR1 SGHAT, CDR2 FQNNGV. This CDR3 spans 15 amino acids. Trimming left V 0 bases short and J 4 bases short, with 10 bases between. The whole variable domain, remainder taken from reference TRBV11-2 and TRBJ2-1, is EAGVAQSPRYKIIEKRQSVAFWCNPISGHATLYWYQQILGQGPKLLIQFQNNGVVDDSQLPKDRFSAERLKGVDSTLKIQPAKLEDSAVYLCASSLDRTGYNEQFFGPGTRLTVL.

The genes are TRBV19 and TRBJ2-1; 11 nucleotides agree with TRBD2. The CDR3 has 15 residues. The germline gives CDR1 LNHDA, CDR2 SQIVND (reference sequence). V shed 10 bases and J 5 bases; nucleotides not matched to a gene: 10. In DNA form, the CDR3 reads TGTGCCACCGGGGGACTAGCGGTGACCAACAATGAGCAGTTCTTC. Protein: CATGGLAVTNNEQFF. Full variable domain (remainder filled in from reference TRBV19 and TRBJ2-1): DGGITQSPKYLFRKEGQNVTLSCEQNLNHDAMYWYRQDPGQGLRLIYYSQIVNDFQKGDIAEGYSVSREKKESFPLTVTSAQKNPTAFYLCATGGLAVTNNEQFFGPGTRLTVL.

The J gene is TRBJ1-1, the V gene TRBV6-5; D possibly corresponds to TRBD1 (5 bases). CDR3 length equals 13 residues. V shed 2 bases and J shed 10 bases, with 14 bases lying between them. Germline values: CDR1 MNHEY, CDR2 SVGAGI. CDR3 protein: CASSYLKDSAAFF. Written as DNA, the CDR3 is TGTGCCAGCAGTTACCTCAAAGACAGTGCAGCTTTCTTT.

CDR3 bases: TGTGCCAGCAGGAGTTACAGGGCTAGCACAGATACGCAGTATTTT. Translating it yields CASRSYRASTDTQYF. V and J are TRBV2 and TRBJ2-3; perhaps TRBD1 as D (6 bases). Germline CDR1 reads SNHLY; CDR2 reads FYNNEI. The CDR3 spans 15 residues. The V end was cut by 6 bases, the J end by 0 bases, with 13 bases between.

DNA for the CDR3: TGTGCCTGGAGTGCGGGCGGCTATGGCTACACCTTC. Translation gives CAWSAGGYGYTF. The genes are TRBV30 and TRBJ1-2; D call uncertain. V dropped 1 base and J dropped 4 bases, with 7 bases sitting between them. The CDR3 has 12 amino acids. CDR1 GTSNPN and CDR2 SVGIG come from the germline V gene (reference sequence).

The sample holds a few counts of this clone. V and J are TRBV21-1 and TRBJ1-1; the D call TRBD1 from the table was never checked on the DNA. TRBV21-1 is listed as a pseudogene. The CDR3 contains 19 residues. The CDR3 is CASSKVTTVIGYPNTEAFF. CDR3 DNA sequence: TGTGCCAGCAGCAAAGTAACGACAGTGATAGGCTACCCGAACACTGAAGCTTTCTTT.

This chain connects TRBV27 to TRBJ1-4; TRBD1 might be the D (6 bases). Trimming cost V 0 bases and J 0 bases, with 14 bases left between them. CDR1 MNHEY and CDR2 SMNVEV come from the germline V gene (reference sequence). The CDR3 spans 18 residues. CDR3 protein: CASSLSISGGATNEKLFF. The CDR3 coding sequence is TGTGCCAGCAGTTTATCGATCTCGGGGGGCGCAACTAATGAAAAACTGTTTTTT.

The rearrangement uses TRBV30 and TRBJ2-1; D uncertain. The germline gives CDR1 GTSNPN, CDR2 SVGIG (reference sequence). The CDR3 runs to 17 residues. With 2 bases removed from V and 0 bases from J, the gap between germline ends came to 17 bases. The CDR3 nucleotides are TGTGCCTGGAGTCCCCCAATGTCTCTTGGCTCCTACAATGAGCAGTTCTTC. As protein: CAWSPPMSLGSYNEQFF.

Notes on this clone: Other DNA variants within this sample encode the same CDR3. The rearrangement links TRBV5-1 to TRBJ2-1; 13 nucleotides agree with TRBD2. Germline V CDR1 and CDR2: SGHRS, YFSETQ. V lost 3 bases and J lost 4; bases outside the gene matches: 1. The CDR3 is made up of 15 amino acids. CDR3 sequence reads: CASSWGLAGYNEQFF. In DNA form, the CDR3 reads TGCGCCAGCAGCTGGGGACTAGCGGGGTACAATGAGCAGTTCTTC. The full variable domain, rest sourced from reference TRBV5-1 and TRBJ2-1, is KAGVTQTPRYLIKTRGQQVTLSCSPISGHRSVSWYQQTPGQGLQFLFEYFSETQRNKGNFPGRFSGRQFSNSRSEMNVSTLELGDSALYLCASSWGLAGYNEQFFGPGTRLTVL.